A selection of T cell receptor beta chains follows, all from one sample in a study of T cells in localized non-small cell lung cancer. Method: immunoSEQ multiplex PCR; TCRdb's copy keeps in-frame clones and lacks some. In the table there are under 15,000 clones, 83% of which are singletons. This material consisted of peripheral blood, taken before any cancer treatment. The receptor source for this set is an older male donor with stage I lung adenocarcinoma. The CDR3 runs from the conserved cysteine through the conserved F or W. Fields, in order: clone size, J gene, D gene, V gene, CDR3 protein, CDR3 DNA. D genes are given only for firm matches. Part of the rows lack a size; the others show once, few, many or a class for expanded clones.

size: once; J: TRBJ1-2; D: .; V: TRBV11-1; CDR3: CASSLSGTYGYTF; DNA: TGTGCCAGCAGCTTAAGCGGGACCTATGGCTACACCTTC
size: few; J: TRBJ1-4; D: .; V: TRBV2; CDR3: CASRISTTNEKLFF; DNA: TGTGCCAGCAGAATTAGTACAACTAATGAAAAACTGTTTTTT
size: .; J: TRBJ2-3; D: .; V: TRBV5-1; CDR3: CASSSQLPGARGTDTQYF; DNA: TGCGCCAGCAGCAGCCAACTACCGGGGGCCCGGGGCACAGATACGCAGTATTTT
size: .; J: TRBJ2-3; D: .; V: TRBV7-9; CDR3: CASSRTREGTDTQYF; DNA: TGTGCCAGCAGCCGCACAAGGGAGGGCACAGATACGCAGTATTTT
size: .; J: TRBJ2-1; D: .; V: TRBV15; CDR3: CATSRASVPGHNEQFF; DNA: TGTGCCACCAGCAGAGCCAGCGTCCCGGGACACAATGAGCAGTTCTTC
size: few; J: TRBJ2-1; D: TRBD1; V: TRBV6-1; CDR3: CASSGQGWSGEQFF; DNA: TGTGCCAGCAGTGGACAGGGGTGGTCGGGTGAGCAGTTCTTC
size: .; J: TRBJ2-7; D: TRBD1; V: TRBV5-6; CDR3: CASSVTTGTAYYEQYF; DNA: TGTGCCAGCAGCGTAACAACCGGGACAGCATACTACGAGCAGTACTTC
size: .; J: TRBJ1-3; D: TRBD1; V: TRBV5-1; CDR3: CASSLSAGGRNTIYF; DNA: TGCGCCAGCAGCTTGTCGGCAGGGGGTAGAAACACCATATATTTT
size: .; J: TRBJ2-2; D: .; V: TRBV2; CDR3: CASSSLAGELFF; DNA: TGTGCCAGCAGTTCCCTGGCCGGGGAGCTGTTTTTT
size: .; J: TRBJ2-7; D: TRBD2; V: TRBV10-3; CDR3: CAISELAGVYEQYF; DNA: TGTGCCATCAGTGAGCTAGCGGGAGTATACGAGCAGTACTTC
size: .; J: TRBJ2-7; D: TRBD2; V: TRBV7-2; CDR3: CASSLTGGVYEQYF; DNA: TGTGCCAGCAGCTTAACGGGAGGGGTCTACGAGCAGTACTTC
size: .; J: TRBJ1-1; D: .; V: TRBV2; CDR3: CASRGMGGTEAFF; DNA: TGTGCCAGCAGGGGGATGGGAGGGACTGAAGCTTTCTTT
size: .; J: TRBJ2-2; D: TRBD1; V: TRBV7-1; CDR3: CASSLEPGGMSGELFF; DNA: TGTGCCAGCAGCTTAGAGCCAGGGGGTATGTCCGGGGAGCTGTTTTTT
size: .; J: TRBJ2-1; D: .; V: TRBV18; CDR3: CASSEMSLGETTYNEQFF; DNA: TGTGCCAGCTCAGAGATGTCTTTGGGGGAGACGACCTACAATGAGCAGTTCTTC
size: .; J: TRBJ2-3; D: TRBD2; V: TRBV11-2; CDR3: CASSFGGKRTDTQYF; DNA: TGTGCCAGCAGCTTCGGGGGGAAGAGGACAGATACGCAGTATTTT
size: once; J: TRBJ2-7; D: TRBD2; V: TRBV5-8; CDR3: CASGPRGLAGYEQYF; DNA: TGTGCCAGCGGGCCTAGGGGACTAGCGGGCTACGAGCAGTACTTC
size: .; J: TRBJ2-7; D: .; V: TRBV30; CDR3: CAWSVGQGLDEQYF; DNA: TGTGCCTGGAGTGTAGGTCAGGGTTTAGACGAGCAGTACTTC
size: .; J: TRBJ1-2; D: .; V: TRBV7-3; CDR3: CASSLVTGQRVRGYTF; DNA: TGTGCCAGCAGCTTAGTGACGGGACAAAGGGTCCGTGGCTACACCTTC
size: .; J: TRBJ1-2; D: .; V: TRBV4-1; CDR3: CASSLGGIRDYGYTF; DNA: TGCGCCAGCAGCCTAGGAGGAATTCGGGACTATGGCTACACCTTC
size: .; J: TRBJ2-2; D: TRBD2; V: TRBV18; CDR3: CASSPQASGRNTGELFF; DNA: TGTGCCAGCTCACCCCAAGCTAGCGGGAGGAACACCGGGGAGCTGTTTTTT
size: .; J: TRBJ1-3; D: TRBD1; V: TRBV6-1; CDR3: CASSGRDRGNTIYF; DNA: TGTGCCAGCAGTGGTCGGGACAGGGGAAACACCATATATTTT
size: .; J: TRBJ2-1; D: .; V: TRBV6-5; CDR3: CASSYSRGWGYNEQFF; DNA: TGTGCCAGCAGTTACTCGAGGGGATGGGGCTACAATGAGCAGTTCTTC
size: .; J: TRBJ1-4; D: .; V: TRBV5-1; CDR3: CASSRGQEGEKLFF; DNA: TGCGCCAGCAGCCGCGGGCAGGAAGGCGAAAAACTGTTTTTT
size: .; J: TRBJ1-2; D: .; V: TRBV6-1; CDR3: CASSEAPGRLF; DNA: TGTGCCAGCAGTGAAGCGCCCGGACGCCTCTTC
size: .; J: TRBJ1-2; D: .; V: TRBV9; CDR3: CASNVGARYGYTF; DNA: TGTGCCAGCAACGTAGGGGCAAGGTATGGCTACACCTTC
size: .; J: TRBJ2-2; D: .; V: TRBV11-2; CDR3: CASSLDQARGELFF; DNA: TGTGCCAGCAGCTTGGATCAGGCTCGGGGGGAGCTGTTTTTT
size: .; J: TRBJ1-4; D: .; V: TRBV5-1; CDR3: CASSTSPTATNEKLFF; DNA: TGCGCCAGCAGCACTAGCCCGACAGCAACTAATGAAAAACTGTTTTTT
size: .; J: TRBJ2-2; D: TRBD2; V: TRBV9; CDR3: CASSLAASGNTGELFF; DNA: TGTGCCAGCAGCTTAGCGGCTAGCGGGAATACCGGGGAGCTGTTTTTT
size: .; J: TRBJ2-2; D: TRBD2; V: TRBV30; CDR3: CAWGRGVAGVTGELFF; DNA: TGTGCCTGGGGCCGGGGGGTAGCGGGAGTCACCGGGGAGCTGTTTTTT
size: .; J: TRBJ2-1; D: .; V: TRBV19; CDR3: CASSIGAKATYNEQFF; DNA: TGTGCCAGTAGTATAGGGGCCAAGGCAACTTACAATGAGCAGTTCTTC
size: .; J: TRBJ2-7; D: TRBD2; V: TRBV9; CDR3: CASSGTSGYEQYF; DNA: TGTGCCAGCAGCGGGACTAGCGGCTACGAGCAGTACTTC
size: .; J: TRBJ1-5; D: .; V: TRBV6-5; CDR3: CASSYSLRHSNQPQHF; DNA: TGTGCCAGCAGTTACTCTCTTCGGCATAGCAATCAGCCCCAGCATTTT
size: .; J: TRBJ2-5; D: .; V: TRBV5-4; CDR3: CASSPRLAVPETQYF; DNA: TGTGCCAGCAGCCCCCGATTGGCGGTCCCGGAGACCCAGTACTTC
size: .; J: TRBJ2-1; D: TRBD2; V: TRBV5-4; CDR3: CASRSGLADNNEQFF; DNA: TGTGCCAGCAGATCGGGACTAGCGGACAACAATGAGCAGTTCTTC
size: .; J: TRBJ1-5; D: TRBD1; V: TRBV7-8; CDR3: CASSTGGAGNQPQHF; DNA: TGTGCCAGCAGCACAGGGGGCGCCGGCAATCAGCCCCAGCATTTT
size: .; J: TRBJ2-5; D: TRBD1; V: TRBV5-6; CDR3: CASSSRQGKETQYF; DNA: TGTGCCAGCAGCTCCCGACAGGGGAAAGAGACCCAGTACTTC
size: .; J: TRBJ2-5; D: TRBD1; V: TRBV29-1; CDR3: CSGGGQGQGTQYF; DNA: TGCAGCGGGGGGGGACAGGGACAAGGGACCCAGTACTTC
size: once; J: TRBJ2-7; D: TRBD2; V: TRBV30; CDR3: CAFTKPGLEFYEQYF; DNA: TGTGCCTTTACAAAACCGGGACTAGAGTTCTACGAGCAGTACTTC
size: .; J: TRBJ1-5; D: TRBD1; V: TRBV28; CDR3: CASSFSGGREPQHF; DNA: TGTGCCAGCAGTTTTTCAGGGGGCCGAGAGCCCCAGCATTTT